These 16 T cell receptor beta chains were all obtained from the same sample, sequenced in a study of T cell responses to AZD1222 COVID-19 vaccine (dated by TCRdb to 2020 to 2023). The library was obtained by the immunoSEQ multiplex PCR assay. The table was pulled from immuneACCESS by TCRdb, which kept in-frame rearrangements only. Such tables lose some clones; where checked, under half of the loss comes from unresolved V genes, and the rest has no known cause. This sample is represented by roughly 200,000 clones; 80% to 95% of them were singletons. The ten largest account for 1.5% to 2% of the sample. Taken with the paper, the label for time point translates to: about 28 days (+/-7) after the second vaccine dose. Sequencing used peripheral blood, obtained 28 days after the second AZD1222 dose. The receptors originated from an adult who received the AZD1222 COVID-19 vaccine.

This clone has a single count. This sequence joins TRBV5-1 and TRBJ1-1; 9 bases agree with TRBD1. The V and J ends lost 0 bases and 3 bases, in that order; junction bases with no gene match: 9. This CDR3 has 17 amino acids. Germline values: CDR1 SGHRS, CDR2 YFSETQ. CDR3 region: CASSLAGTGFGYTEAFF. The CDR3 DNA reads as TGCGCCAGCAGCTTGGCCGGGACAGGGTTTGGTTACACTGAAGCTTTCTTT.

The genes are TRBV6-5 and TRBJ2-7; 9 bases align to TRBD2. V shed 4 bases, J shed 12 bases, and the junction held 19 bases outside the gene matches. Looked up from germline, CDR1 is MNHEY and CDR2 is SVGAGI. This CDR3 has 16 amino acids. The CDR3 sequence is CASSLHGQREALFLYF. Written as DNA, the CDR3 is TGTGCCAGCAGTTTACACGGGCAGCGGGAGGCCTTGTTTCTGTACTTC.

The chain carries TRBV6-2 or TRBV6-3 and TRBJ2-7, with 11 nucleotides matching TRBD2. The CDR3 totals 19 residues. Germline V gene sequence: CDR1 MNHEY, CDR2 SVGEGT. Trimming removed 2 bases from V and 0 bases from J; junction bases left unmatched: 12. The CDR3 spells CASSYRSSGGRLSSYEQYF. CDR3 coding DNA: TGTGCCAGCAGTTACCGATCTAGCGGGGGGCGTCTCAGCTCCTACGAGCAGTACTTC.

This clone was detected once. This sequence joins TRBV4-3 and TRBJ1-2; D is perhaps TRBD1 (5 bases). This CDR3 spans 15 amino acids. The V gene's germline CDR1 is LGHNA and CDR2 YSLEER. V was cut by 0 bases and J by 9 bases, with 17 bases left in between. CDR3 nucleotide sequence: TGCGCCAGCAGCCAAGATTGGGCAGGGAAGGATAGCTACACCTTC. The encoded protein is CASSQDWAGKDSYTF.

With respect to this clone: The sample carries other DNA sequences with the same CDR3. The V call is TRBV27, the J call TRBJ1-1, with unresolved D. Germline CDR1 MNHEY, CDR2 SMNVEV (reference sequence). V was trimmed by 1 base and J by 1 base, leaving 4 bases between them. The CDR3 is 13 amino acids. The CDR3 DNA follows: TGTGCCAGCAGTTTATTTCGGAACACTGAAGCTTTCTTT. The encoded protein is CASSLFRNTEAFF.

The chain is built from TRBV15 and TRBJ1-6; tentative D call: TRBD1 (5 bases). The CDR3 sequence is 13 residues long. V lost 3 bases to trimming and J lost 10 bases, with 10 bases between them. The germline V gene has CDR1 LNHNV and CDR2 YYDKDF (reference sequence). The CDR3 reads CATSRRDGSPLHF. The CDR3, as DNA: TGTGCCACCAGCAGGAGGGACGGGTCACCCCTCCACTTT.

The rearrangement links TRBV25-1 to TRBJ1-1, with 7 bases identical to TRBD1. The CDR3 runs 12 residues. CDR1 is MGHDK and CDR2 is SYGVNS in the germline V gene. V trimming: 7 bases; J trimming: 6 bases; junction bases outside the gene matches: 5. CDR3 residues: CASNEGAAEAFF. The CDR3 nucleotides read TGTGCCAGCAACGAGGGGGCGGCTGAAGCTTTCTTT.

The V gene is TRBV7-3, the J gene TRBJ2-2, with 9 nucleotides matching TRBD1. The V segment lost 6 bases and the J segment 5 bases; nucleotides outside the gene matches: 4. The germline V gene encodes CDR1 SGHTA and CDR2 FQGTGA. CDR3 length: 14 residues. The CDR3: CASSSGTGTGELFF. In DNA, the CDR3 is TGTGCCAGCAGTTCCGGGACAGGGACCGGGGAGCTGTTTTTT.

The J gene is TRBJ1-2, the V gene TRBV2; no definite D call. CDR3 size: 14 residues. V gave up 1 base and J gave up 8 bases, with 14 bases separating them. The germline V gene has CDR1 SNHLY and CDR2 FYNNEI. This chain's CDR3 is CASSEGVSRKGYTF. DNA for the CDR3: TGTGCCAGCAGTGAAGGGGTCTCTAGGAAGGGCTACACCTTC.

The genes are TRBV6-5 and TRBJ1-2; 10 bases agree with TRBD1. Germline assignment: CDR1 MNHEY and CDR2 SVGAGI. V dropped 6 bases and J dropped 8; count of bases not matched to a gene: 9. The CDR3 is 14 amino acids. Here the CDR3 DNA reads TGTGCCAGCAGCGACATTGGGACAGGGGTCGGCTACACCTTC. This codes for CASSDIGTGVGYTF.

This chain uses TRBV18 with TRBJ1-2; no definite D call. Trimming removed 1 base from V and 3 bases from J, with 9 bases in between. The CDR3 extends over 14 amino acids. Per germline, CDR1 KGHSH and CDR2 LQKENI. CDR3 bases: TGTGCCAGCTCACCACGGGGTCAGGACTATGGCTACACCTTC. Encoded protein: CASSPRGQDYGYTF.

The CDR3: CASPPEGPEQYF. The CDR3 coding sequence is TGTGCCAGCCCCCCTGAGGGTCCCGAGCAGTACTTC. The V gene is TRBV25-1, the J gene TRBJ2-7; perhaps TRBD2 as D (5 bases). This CDR3 spans 12 amino acids. Germline V gives CDR1 MGHDK, CDR2 SYGVNS. Trimming took 8 bases from V and 6 from J, leaving 14 bases between them.

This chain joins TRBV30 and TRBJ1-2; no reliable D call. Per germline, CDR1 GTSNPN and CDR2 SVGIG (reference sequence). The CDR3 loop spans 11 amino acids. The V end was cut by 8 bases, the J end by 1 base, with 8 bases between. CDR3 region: CALRFNYGYTF. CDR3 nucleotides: TGTGCCCTCAGGTTTAACTATGGCTACACCTTC. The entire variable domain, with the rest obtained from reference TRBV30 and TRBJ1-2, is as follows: SQTIHQWPATLVQPVGSPLSLECTVEGTSNPNLYWYRQAAGRGLQLLFYSVGIGQISSEVPQNLSASRPQDRQFILSSKKLLLSDSGFYLCALRFNYGYTFGSGTRLTVV.

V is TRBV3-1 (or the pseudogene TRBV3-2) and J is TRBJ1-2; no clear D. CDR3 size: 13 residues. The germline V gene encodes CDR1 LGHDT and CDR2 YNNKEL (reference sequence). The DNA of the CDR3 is TGTCAAGGTGCGGTCTACGGTGTCTATGGCTACACCTTC. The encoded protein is CQGAVYGVYGYTF.

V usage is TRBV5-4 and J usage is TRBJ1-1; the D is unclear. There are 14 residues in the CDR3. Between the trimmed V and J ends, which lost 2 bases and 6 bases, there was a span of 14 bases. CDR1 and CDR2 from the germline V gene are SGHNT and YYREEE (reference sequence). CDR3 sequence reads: CASSFGGILAEAFF. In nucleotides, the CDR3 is TGTGCCAGCAGCTTCGGAGGGATACTGGCTGAAGCTTTCTTT. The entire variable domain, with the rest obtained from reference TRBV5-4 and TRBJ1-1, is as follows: ETGVTQSPTHLIKTRGQQVTLRCSSQSGHNTVSWYQQALGQGPQFIFQYYREEENGRGNFPPRFSGLQFPNYSSELNVNALELDDSALYLCASSFGGILAEAFFGQGTRLTVV.

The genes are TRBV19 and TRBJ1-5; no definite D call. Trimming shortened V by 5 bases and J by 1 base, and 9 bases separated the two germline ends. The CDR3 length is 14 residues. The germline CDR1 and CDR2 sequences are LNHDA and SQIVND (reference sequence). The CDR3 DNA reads TGTGCCAGTAGTCGGCAGGAAAGCAATCAGCCCCAGCATTTT. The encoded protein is CASSRQESNQPQHF.